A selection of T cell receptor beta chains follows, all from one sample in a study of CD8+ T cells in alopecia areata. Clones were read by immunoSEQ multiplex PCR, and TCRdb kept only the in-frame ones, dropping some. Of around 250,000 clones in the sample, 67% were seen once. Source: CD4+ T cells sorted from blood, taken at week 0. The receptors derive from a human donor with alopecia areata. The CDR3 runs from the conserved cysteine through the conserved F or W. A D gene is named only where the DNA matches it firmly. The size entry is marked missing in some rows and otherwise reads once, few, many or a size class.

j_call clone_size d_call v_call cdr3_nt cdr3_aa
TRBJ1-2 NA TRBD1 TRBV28 TGTGCCAGCAGTTCAGGACAGGGGTATGGCTACACCTTC CASSSGQGYGYTF
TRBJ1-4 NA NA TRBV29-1 TGCAGCGCATCAGGGTCAACTAATGAAAAACTGTTTTTT CSASGSTNEKLFF
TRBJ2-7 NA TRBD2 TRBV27 TGTGCCAGCAGTCCCGGGACTAGCCCGTTCTACGAGCAGTACTTC CASSPGTSPFYEQYF
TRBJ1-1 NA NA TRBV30 TGTGCCTGGAGTGTCTCCCTACATAAGAACACTGAAGCTTTCTTT CAWSVSLHKNTEAFF
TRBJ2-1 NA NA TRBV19 TGTGCCAGTAGTAATAGGATAGGGGGCTCCTACAATGAGCAGTTCTTC CASSNRIGGSYNEQFF
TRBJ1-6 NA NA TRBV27 TGTGCCAGCAGTTTAGGAGGAGGCTATAATTCACCCCTCCACTTT CASSLGGGYNSPLHF
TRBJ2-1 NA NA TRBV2 TGTGCCAGCACCAGAAATGAGCAGTTCTTC CASTRNEQFF
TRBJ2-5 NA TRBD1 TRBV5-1 TGCGCCAGCAGCCGGGACAGACGAGAGACCCAGTACTTC CASSRDRRETQYF
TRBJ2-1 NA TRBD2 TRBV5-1 TGCGCCAGCAGCGCGGGACTAGCGGGGGACGAGCAGTTCTTC CASSAGLAGDEQFF
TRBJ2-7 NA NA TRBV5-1 TGCGCCAGCAGCTTGGTCGTCTACTCCTACGAGCAGTACTTC CASSLVVYSYEQYF
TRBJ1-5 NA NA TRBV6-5 TGTGCCAGCAGTCACTCGGGGGGGGTTGGACAGCCCCAGCATTTT CASSHSGGVGQPQHF
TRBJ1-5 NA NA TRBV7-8 TGTGCCAGCTCCCGAACGGAAAATCAGCCCCAGCATTTT CASSRTENQPQHF
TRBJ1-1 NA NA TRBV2 TGTGCCAGCAGCACCGGAAACCGAAGGGGAACTGAAGCTTTCTTT CASSTGNRRGTEAFF
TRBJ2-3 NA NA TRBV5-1 TGCGCCAGCAGCCCCAGCACAGATACGCAGTATTTT CASSPSTDTQYF
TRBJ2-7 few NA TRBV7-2 TGTGCCAGCATTCAACCCGGGCGGAACGAGCAGTACTTC CASIQPGRNEQYF
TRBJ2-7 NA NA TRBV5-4 TGTGCCAGCAGCCGGCGGGACGAGCAGTACTTC CASSRRDEQYF
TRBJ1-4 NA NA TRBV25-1 TGTGCCAGCAGTAGACAGAATAATGAAAAACTGTTTTTT CASSRQNNEKLFF
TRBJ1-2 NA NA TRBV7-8 TGTGCCAGCAGCTTCGGACTCCGGGGGGATGGCTACACCTTC CASSFGLRGDGYTF
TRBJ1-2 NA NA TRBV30 TGTGCCCACCCACACACAAGTAATGGCTACACCTTC CAHPHTSNGYTF
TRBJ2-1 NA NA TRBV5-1 TGCGCCAGCAGCCCGAACGCGGGTAGTGAGCAGTTCTTC CASSPNAGSEQFF
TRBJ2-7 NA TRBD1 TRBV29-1 TGCAGCGTCAGTTTGACAGGGGGAACCTACGAGCAGTACTTC CSVSLTGGTYEQYF
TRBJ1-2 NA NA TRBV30 TGTGCCTGGAGTAAGGGCAGGGACTATGGCTACACCTTC CAWSKGRDYGYTF
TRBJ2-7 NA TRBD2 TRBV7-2 TGTGCCAGCAGCTTAGTAGCGGGGGCTAAAGAGCAGTACTTC CASSLVAGAKEQYF
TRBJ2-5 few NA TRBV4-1 TGCGCCAGCAGTCGTCTCAGGGAGGACCAAGAGACCCAGTACTTC CASSRLREDQETQYF
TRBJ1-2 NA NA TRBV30 TGTGCCTGGAGCCGGACAGAAACCTATGGCTACACCTTC CAWSRTETYGYTF
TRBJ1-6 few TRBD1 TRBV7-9 TGTGCCAGCAGCTTGGGGGACAGGGCCCTCCACTTT CASSLGDRALHF
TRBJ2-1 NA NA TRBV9 TGTGCCAGCAGCGTAGGGGACGGGAGCTCCTACAATGAGCAGTTCTTC CASSVGDGSSYNEQFF
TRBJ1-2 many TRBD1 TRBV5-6 TGTGCCAGCAGCCCAGGGACAGCGATAGTTGCTGGCTACACCTTC CASSPGTAIVAGYTF
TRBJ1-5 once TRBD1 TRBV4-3 TGCGCCAGCAGCCAAGGGACAGGGGGCGCCCAGCCCCAGCATTTT CASSQGTGGAQPQHF
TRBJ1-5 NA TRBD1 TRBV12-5 TGTGCTAGTGGTTTGGCAGACAGGGGGAATCAGCCCCAGCATTTT CASGLADRGNQPQHF
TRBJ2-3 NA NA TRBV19 TGTGCCAGTAGTCCCCAGGAAAAAAGCACAGATACGCAGTATTTT CASSPQEKSTDTQYF
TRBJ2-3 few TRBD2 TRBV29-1 TGCAGCCTTAGCGGGGCCCTGCCAGATACGCAGTATTTT CSLSGALPDTQYF
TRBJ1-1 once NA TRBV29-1 TGCAGCGTTGAGCGACAGAACACTGAAGCTTTCTTT CSVERQNTEAFF
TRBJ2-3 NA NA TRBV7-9 TGTGCCAGCAGCCGGGACACTTGGGATACGCAGTATTTT CASSRDTWDTQYF
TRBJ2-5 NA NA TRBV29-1 TGCAGCGTTGTGGCGGGGACCCAAGAGACCCAGTACTTC CSVVAGTQETQYF
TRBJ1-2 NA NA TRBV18 TGTGCCAGCTCAACCGACAGGAGCCATGGCTACACCTTC CASSTDRSHGYTF
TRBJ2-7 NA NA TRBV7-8 TGTGCCAGCAGCACAGGGTTGTCCTCCTACGAGCAGTACTTC CASSTGLSSYEQYF
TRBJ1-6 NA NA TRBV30 TGTGCCTGGAGTGTACTCCTGAGCCTGTCACCCCTCCACTTT CAWSVLLSLSPLHF
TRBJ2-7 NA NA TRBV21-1 TGTGCCGGACTATCTTTCTTGGGACTAGCGGGGGGACCGTACGAGCAGTACTTC CAGLSFLGLAGGPYEQYF
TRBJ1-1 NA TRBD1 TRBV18 TGTGCCAGCTCCAGGACAGGGACAGGGAACACTGAAGCTTTCTTT CASSRTGTGNTEAFF
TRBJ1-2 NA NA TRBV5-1 TGCGCCAGCAGCTTGGACGGATTCTATGGCTACACCTTC CASSLDGFYGYTF
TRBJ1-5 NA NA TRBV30 TGTGCCTGGGTACAGGGAAATGGAGGGGCCCAGCATTTT CAWVQGNGGAQHF
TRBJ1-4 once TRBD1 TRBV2 TGTGCCAGCACCGAAAGGAGGGGGCGGAGAGAAAAACTGTTTTTT CASTERRGRREKLFF
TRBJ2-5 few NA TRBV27 TGTGCCAGCAGTCCCCCGGAGGGGCGAGAGACCCAGTACTTC CASSPPEGRETQYF
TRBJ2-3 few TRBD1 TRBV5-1 TGCGCCAGCAGCTTGGCGGCGACAGGGTGGCCCCCGGATACGCAGTATTTT CASSLAATGWPPDTQYF
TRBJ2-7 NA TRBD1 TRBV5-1 TGCGCCAGCAGCTTGGCCCATACCTTGACAGGGCCTCCCTACGAGCAGTACTTC CASSLAHTLTGPPYEQYF
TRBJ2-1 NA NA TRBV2 TGTGCCAGCGAGGCCAGCTACAATGAGCAGTTCTTC CASEASYNEQFF